These T cell receptor beta chains were read from a single sample in a study of Graves' ophthalmopathy and Graves' hyperthyroidism. Each CDR3 protein is one row after TCRdb ran MiXCR on the multiplex PCR reads. The sample has about 600,000 distinct CDR3 sequences, 39% seen once; the top ten hold around 4%. Sequencing used peripheral blood or thyroid tissue (not recorded which). These receptors all come from an adult man with Graves' hyperthyroidism. Both conserved end residues are part of each CDR3. A D gene is named only where the DNA matches it firmly. A clone size is listed for some rows: how often the clone was seen (once, few, many), or a class if it is expanded.

D,V,J,size,DNA,CDR3
TRBD1,TRBV29-1,TRBJ2-7,.,TGCAGCGTTCGGACAGGGATCTACGAGCAGTACTTC,CSVRTGIYEQYF
TRBD1,TRBV29-1,TRBJ2-5,.,TGCAGCGTAAGCGACAGGGGGCAAGAGACCCAGTACTTC,CSVSDRGQETQYF
.,TRBV6-5,TRBJ1-1,.,TGTGCCAGCAGTTACTCGGGGAATCCTGAAGCTTTCTTT,CASSYSGNPEAFF
TRBD2,TRBV29-1,TRBJ2-7,.,TGCAGCTTGACGGGAGGAAGCTCCTGCGAGCAGTACTTC,CSLTGGSSCEQYF
TRBD1,TRBV29-1,TRBJ1-1,many,TGCAGCGTTGTCGAGGGGGCTAAAGCTTTCTTT,CSVVEGAKAFF
.,TRBV7-9,TRBJ2-7,.,TGTGCCAGCAGGGGGGCCAGCGGGGCTCTACTCTACGAGCAGTACTTC,CASRGASGALLYEQYF
.,TRBV7-9,TRBJ1-1,few,TGTGCCAGCAGTCCTACTGGGAGGGAAGCTTTCTTT,CASSPTGREAFF
.,TRBV11-2,TRBJ2-7,.,TGTGCCAGCAGCTTAGTGGTGCTTGGCTCCTACGAGCAGTGCTTC,CASSLVVLGSYEQCF
TRBD1,TRBV12-3/TRBV12-4,TRBJ1-1,many,TGTGCCAGCGGACTACAGGGGGGAAGAACTGAAGCTTTCTTT,CASGLQGGRTEAFF
TRBD1,TRBV24-1,TRBJ1-2,many,TGTGCCACCAGAGGGCCCGGGACAGGTGACGGCTACACCTTC,CATRGPGTGDGYTF
TRBD2,TRBV7-2,TRBJ2-7,many,TGTGCCAGCAGTCACCGGAGCGGGAGTTCCTACGAGCAGTACTTC,CASSHRSGSSYEQYF
.,TRBV2,TRBJ2-6,.,TGTGCCAGCAGTGAATTCGATGGGGCCAACGTCCTGACTTTC,CASSEFDGANVLTF
.,TRBV20-1,TRBJ2-7,many,TGCAGTGCTCCCCCGGGGGGGACAGCCTACGAGCAGTACTTC,CSAPPGGTAYEQYF
.,TRBV6-1,TRBJ1-5,many,TGTGCCAGCAGTCAGACCGGGTTTCAGCCCCAGCATTTT,CASSQTGFQPQHF
.,TRBV20-1,TRBJ1-2,many,TGCAGTGCCGAAGGGGGGAACTATGGCTACACCTTC,CSAEGGNYGYTF
.,TRBV7-9,TRBJ2-5,many,TGTGCCAGCAGCGCAGGGGTCGAGACCCAGTACTTC,CASSAGVETQYF